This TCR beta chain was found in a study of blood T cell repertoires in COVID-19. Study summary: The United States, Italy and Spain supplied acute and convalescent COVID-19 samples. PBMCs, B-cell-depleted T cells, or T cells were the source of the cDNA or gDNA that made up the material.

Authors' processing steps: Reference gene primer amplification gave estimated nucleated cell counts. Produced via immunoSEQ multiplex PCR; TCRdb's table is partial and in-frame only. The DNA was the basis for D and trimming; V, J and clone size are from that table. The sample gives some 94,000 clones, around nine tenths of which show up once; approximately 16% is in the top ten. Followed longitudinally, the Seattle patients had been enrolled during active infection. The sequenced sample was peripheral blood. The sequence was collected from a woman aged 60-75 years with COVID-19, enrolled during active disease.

CDR3 loop: CASSLIGGAYEQYF. The CDR3, as DNA: TGTGCCAGCAGTTTAATTGGCGGGGCCTACGAGCAGTACTTC. J is TRBJ2-7 and V is TRBV27; D perhaps matches TRBD2 (6 bases). The V end lost 2 bases, the J end lost 2 bases, and 10 bases lay between the germline ends. The V gene's germline CDR1 is MNHEY and CDR2 SMNVEV (reference sequence). CDR3 size: 14 residues.